The 16 T cell receptor beta chains reported below all come from one sample, sequenced in a study of Graves' ophthalmopathy and Graves' hyperthyroidism. Amplifying from RNA transcripts, the study obtained TCR beta CDR3 regions. First-round RT-PCR relied on HTBI primers, and a second-round multiplex PCR came next. One entry per CDR3 protein results from TCRdb running MiXCR on the multiplex PCR reads. The profile covers 300,000 to 500,000 distinct CDR3 sequences, with 15% appearing a single time and approximately 7% taken by the ten largest. The specimen was peripheral blood. These receptors were obtained from a woman under 30 with stable Graves' hyperthyroidism.

This clonotype was seen at least ten times. The chain links TRBV10-3 to TRBJ1-2; D remains ambiguous. The CDR3 is made up of 15 amino acids. From germline, CDR1 is ENHRY and CDR2 SYGVKD. Trimming shortened V by 3 bases and J by 6 bases, and 17 bases separated the two germline ends. The CDR3 loop reads CAISETHKSKDGYTF. The CDR3 nucleotides read TGTGCCATCAGTGAAACCCACAAGTCTAAGGATGGCTACACCTTC.

In this sample, this clonotype turned up many times. The J gene is TRBJ2-3, the V gene TRBV6-1; D is possibly TRBD2 (6 bases). The CDR3 consists of 17 residues. CDR1 is MNHNS and CDR2 is SASEGT in the germline V gene. Trimming cost V 5 bases and J 0 bases, with 18 bases left between them. The CDR3 DNA reads TGTGCCAGCAGTAGGCGCCTCGCGGGACCTAGCACAGATACGCAGTATTTT. It translates to CASSRRLAGPSTDTQYF.

This clonotype was seen at least ten times. This chain links TRBV6-1 with TRBJ2-7; 11 bases agree with TRBD2. J lost 4 bases, V lost 6 bases, and 5 bases had no gene match. Germline V gene data show CDR1 as MNHNS and CDR2 as SASEGT. The CDR3 is 14 residues long. CDR3 nucleotides: TGTGCCAGCAGGGTAGCGGGAGGGCCGTACGAGCAGTACTTC. Amino acids: CASRVAGGPYEQYF.

This clonotype was detected a few times. The V gene is TRBV12-5, the J gene TRBJ1-5, with D uncertain. Trimming left V 3 bases short and J 7 bases short, with 10 bases between. Germline V lookup: CDR1 LGHNT, CDR2 FRNRAP. The CDR3 is made up of 13 amino acids. DNA for the CDR3: TGTGCTAGTGGTTTACGATGGAGACAGCCCCAGCATTTT. It yields the protein CASGLRWRQPQHF.

The DNA for the CDR3 is TGCAGTGCTGTCGCCCCTCTCCGGCTAGCGGCCTACAATGAGCAGTTCTTC. This encodes CSAVAPLRLAAYNEQFF. This chain links TRBV20-1 with TRBJ2-1, with 7 bases identical to TRBD2. From germline, CDR1 is DFQATT and CDR2 SNEGSKA (reference sequence). The CDR3 totals 17 residues. V shed 5 bases and J 2 bases; nucleotides not matched to a gene: 15.

This clonotype showed up many times. At one end, the junction sequence differs from germline, possibly due to a read error. The chain combines TRBV7-7 with TRBJ1-1, with D hard to call. CDR1 is SSHAT, CDR2 FNYEAQ, per germline (reference sequence). This CDR3 is built from 13 residues. As DNA, the CDR3 is TGTGCTAGCAGCCGCAATATGAACACTGAAGCTTTCTTT. It yields the protein CASSRNMNTEAFF.

The table lists this clonotype with many counts. The chain joins TRBV4-1 to TRBJ1-2; D uncertain. Germline V lookup: CDR1 MGHRA, CDR2 YSYEKL. The V end lost 1 base, the J end lost 8 bases, and 11 bases lay between the germline ends. The CDR3 covers 13 residues. The CDR3 sequence is CASSQAASGGYTF. The CDR3 region has the DNA TGCGCCAGCAGCCAAGCCGCTTCGGGCGGCTACACCTTC.

Points on this clonotype: The germline gene is not matched at one end of the junction; a read error may be the cause. The chain uses TRBV7-9 and TRBJ1-1; 8 nucleotides match TRBD1. The germline V gene has CDR1 SEHNR and CDR2 FQNEAQ (reference sequence). This CDR3 region has 15 residues. CDR3 sequence reads: CASTQGALGNTDAFF. CDR3 nucleotides: TGTGCCAGCACCCAGGGGGCACTGGGTAACACTGATGCTTTCTTT.

This clonotype was detected ten times or more. The V and J genes are TRBV11-2 and TRBJ1-5; 8 bases align to TRBD1. The CDR3 totals 18 residues. Germline V CDR1 and CDR2: SGHAT, FQNNGV. V lost 5 bases to trimming and J lost 2 bases; unmatched junction nucleotides: 14. This CDR3 reads CASSPGQGWDMGNQPQHF. CDR3 nucleotides: TGTGCCAGCAGCCCCGGACAGGGTTGGGATATGGGCAATCAGCCCCAGCATTTT.

This clonotype appeared many times. This sequence joins TRBV20-1 and TRBJ1-3; D remains unclear. This CDR3 region has 14 residues. Germline CDR1 is DFQATT and CDR2 is SNEGSKA (reference sequence). Trimming cost V 0 bases and J 4 bases, with 10 bases left between them. CDR3 loop: CSARDRWPGNTIYF. CDR3 nucleotides: TGCAGTGCTAGAGACAGGTGGCCCGGAAACACCATATATTTT.

This clonotype was counted many times. The J gene is TRBJ1-1, the V gene TRBV7-9; D perhaps matches TRBD1 (6 bases). The ends were cut back, 3 bases at V and 4 bases at J, with 12 bases in the middle. The length of the CDR3 is 14 residues. Germline V gives CDR1 SEHNR, CDR2 FQNEAQ (reference sequence). CDR3 loop: CASSFQGLTTEAFF. Written as DNA, the CDR3 is TGTGCCAGCAGCTTCCAGGGGCTTACCACTGAAGCTTTCTTT.

This sequence joins TRBV3-1 and TRBJ2-7; a weak D match, TRBD2 (7 bases). This CDR3 is built from 13 residues. V was clipped by 5 bases and J by 2 bases, with 10 bases between them. The V gene's germline CDR1 is LGHDT and CDR2 YNNKEL (reference sequence). The CDR3 sequence: CASSAGATYEQYF. CDR3 sequence (DNA): TGTGCCAGCAGCGCGGGGGCCACCTACGAGCAGTACTTC.

The table lists this clonotype with many counts. This chain joins TRBV10-3 and TRBJ1-1; D might be TRBD1 (5 bases). Germline assignment: CDR1 ENHRY and CDR2 SYGVKD. There are 15 residues in the CDR3. V was pared by 5 bases and J by 0 bases, with 13 bases between. The CDR3 here is CAISPGIQVNTEAFF. The CDR3 bases are TGTGCCATCAGTCCAGGAATACAGGTGAACACTGAAGCTTTCTTT.

This clonotype appeared many times. The chain combines TRBV28 with TRBJ1-2; 9 nucleotides match TRBD1. Germline V lookup: CDR1 MDHEN, CDR2 SYDVKM. Trimming at V came to 6 bases and at J to 8 bases, leaving 13 bases not matched to a gene. This CDR3 comprises 15 residues. The CDR3 DNA sequence: TGTGCCAGCAGAGATGGGACAGGGCCAATTTGGGGCTACACCTTC. Its translation: CASRDGTGPIWGYTF.

This clonotype came up once. The V gene is TRBV12-3 or TRBV12-4, the J gene TRBJ2-5, with D perhaps given as TRBD1 or TRBD2 (5 bases each). This CDR3 spans 14 amino acids. The V end was cut by 5 bases, the J end by 5 bases, with 15 bases between. CDR3 region: CASSPLWGSETQYF. In nucleotides, the CDR3 is TGTGCCAGCAGTCCCCTTTGGGGGTCGGAGACCCAGTACTTC.

About this clonotype: Germline is not matched at one junction end, which may reflect a read error. The chain couples TRBV7-9 to TRBJ2-7; no clear D gene. The CDR3 totals 12 residues. The germline V gene encodes CDR1 SEHNR and CDR2 FQNEAQ (reference sequence). CDR3 in amino acids: CASGVGSYDQYF. The CDR3, as DNA: TGTGCCAGCGGGGTCGGATCCTACGATCAGTACTTC.